Below are 32 T cell receptor beta chains sequenced from a single sample in a study of shared clonotypes between healthy human individuals (dated by TCRdb to 2018 to 2020). The library was produced with the immunoSEQ multiplex PCR assay. This immuneACCESS table, as held by TCRdb, lists in-frame sequences with V and J called but not all clones. Of the missing ones, under half trace to an unresolved V gene in checked studies; the others have no known cause. The sample profile shows some 2.4 million clones; 93% of them were found once. The ten largest clones capture 0.36% of the sample. The sequenced sample was naive CD4+ T cells from PBMCs. The sample's cell subset or site label, decoded: CD45RA+ positively selected. These receptor sequences come from a man between 18 and 29 years old in good health. Some clones in this sample may be carry-over from other donors' samples.

This clone was observed a single time. The rearrangement joins TRBV18 to TRBJ2-3; D not certain. The CDR3 covers 14 residues. V lost 5 bases and J 5 bases, leaving 14 bases between the germline ends. Germline V gives CDR1 KGHSH, CDR2 LQKENI. CDR3 amino acids: CASSDWGTVDTQYF. For the CDR3, the DNA is TGTGCCAGCTCAGATTGGGGTACGGTAGATACGCAGTATTTT. Looking up the rest from reference TRBV18 and TRBJ2-3 gives the full variable domain: NAGVMQNPRHLVRRRGQEARLRCSPMKGHSHVYWYRQLPEEGLKFMVYLQKENIIDESGMPKERFSAEFPKEGPSILRIQQVVRGDSAAYFCASSDWGTVDTQYFGPGTRLTVL.

The rearrangement links TRBV28 to TRBJ1-1; D may be TRBD1 (6 bases). The CDR3 is 15 amino acids. CDR1 and CDR2 from the germline V gene are MDHEN and SYDVKM. Trimming removed 6 bases at V and 4 bases at J, with 18 bases between. DNA for the CDR3: TGTGCCAGCAGCCCCTCACGGGGGGCGCGCACTGAAGCTTTCTTT. Translated, it gives CASSPSRGARTEAFF.

A remark on this clone: The same CDR3 also results from other DNA sequences found in this sample. The V gene is TRBV5-6, the J gene TRBJ2-2; TRBD1 matches at 7 bases. Trimming removed 5 bases from V and 6 bases from J; junction bases left unmatched: 7. CDR1 and CDR2 (germline): SGHDT, YYEEEE. The CDR3 runs to 14 residues. CDR3 nucleotide sequence: TGTGCCAGCAGTTTGACAGGGACCGCCGGGGAGCTGTTTTTT. It specifies CASSLTGTAGELFF.

The chain carries TRBV19 and TRBJ2-1; D is perhaps TRBD1 (6 bases). This CDR3 has 14 amino acids. V lost 2 bases to trimming and J lost 2 bases, with 7 bases between them. Germline CDR1 and CDR2: LNHDA and SQIVND (reference sequence). The CDR3 spells CASSITGTYNEQFF. CDR3 bases: TGTGCCAGTAGTATAACAGGGACCTACAATGAGCAGTTCTTC.

The rearrangement uses TRBV7-8 and TRBJ2-1, with D perhaps TRBD1 (6 bases). Trimming cost V 5 bases and J 11 bases, with 34 bases left between them. The CDR3 consists of 19 residues. Germline values: CDR1 SGHVS, CDR2 FQNEAQ. CDR3 sequence (DNA): TGTGCCAGCAGCCCCCATCGAGTCTGGGATCCGACGCTTGGGGGCAAGCAGTTCTTC. Its translation is CASSPHRVWDPTLGGKQFF.

This clone was seen only once. The chain carries TRBV7-6 and TRBJ2-3, with 7 positions matching TRBD2. CDR1 SGHVS and CDR2 FNYEAQ come from the germline V gene. With 0 bases clipped from V and 5 bases from J, the junction kept 2 bases outside the gene matches. CDR3 length: 14 residues. CDR3 DNA: TGTGCCAGCAGCTTAGCGGGAGGGGTAGATACGCAGTATTTT. This sequence encodes CASSLAGGVDTQYF. Full variable domain (missing parts from reference TRBV7-6 and TRBJ2-3): GAGVSQSPRYKVTKRGQDVALRCDPISGHVSLYWYRQALGQGPEFLTYFNYEAQQDKSGLPNDRFSAERPEGSISTLTIQRTEQRDSAMYRCASSLAGGVDTQYFGPGTRLTVL.

A few counts support this clone. This sequence joins TRBV29-1 and TRBJ1-1, with no clear D. The CDR3 has 14 residues. Trimming removed 6 bases at V and 5 bases at J, with 19 bases between. Germline loops: CDR1 SQVTM, CDR2 ANQGSEA. The CDR3 sequence is CSVVRLLKDTEAFF. The DNA of the CDR3 is TGCAGCGTGGTTAGACTTCTGAAGGATACTGAAGCTTTCTTT.

The chain is built from TRBV30 and TRBJ2-1; 10 positions agree with TRBD2. V was pared by 2 bases and J by 9 bases, with 22 bases of the junction left unmatched. The CDR3 totals 19 residues. CDR1 and CDR2 from the germline V gene are GTSNPN and SVGIG (reference sequence). CDR3 in amino acids: CAWSWLRAGGPGQSTEQFF. In DNA form, the CDR3 reads TGTGCCTGGAGTTGGCTACGAGCGGGAGGGCCGGGACAATCTACTGAGCAGTTCTTC.

The sample holds one count of this clone. This sequence joins TRBV4-2 and TRBJ2-7; D call uncertain. Trimming removed 7 bases from V and 4 bases from J, with 8 bases in between. Germline assignment: CDR1 LGHNA and CDR2 YNFKEQ. The CDR3 length is 11 residues. The CDR3 protein is CASTHGYEQYF. Here the CDR3 DNA reads TGTGCCAGCACCCATGGGTACGAGCAGTACTTC.

The genes are TRBV10-3 and TRBJ1-5, with a weak D call TRBD1 (5 bases). The V gene's germline CDR1 is ENHRY and CDR2 SYGVKD. V lost 6 bases and J 0 bases, leaving 15 bases between the germline ends. This CDR3 is built from 16 residues. The CDR3 DNA follows: TGTGCCATCAGCAGTCAGGGAGAGGGTAGCAATCAGCCCCAGCATTTT. It codes for CAISSQGEGSNQPQHF.

CDR3 sequence reads: CASSLAGVSTDTQYF. The CDR3 nucleotides are TGTGCCAGCAGCTTAGCGGGGGTGAGCACAGATACGCAGTATTTT. The chain employs TRBV11-1 and TRBJ2-3, with D perhaps given as TRBD1 or TRBD2 (5 bases each). Germline CDR1 reads SGHAT; CDR2 reads FQDESV (reference sequence). Trimming pared 0 bases from V and 0 bases from J, leaving 7 bases between. The CDR3 is made up of 15 amino acids.

V usage is TRBV6-1 and J usage is TRBJ2-3; 8 bases align to TRBD1. Germline V CDR1 and CDR2: MNHNS, SASEGT. The trim removed 4 bases at V and 6 bases at J, leaving 6 bases unmatched. The CDR3 consists of 14 residues. CDR3 sequence: CASSASQGADTQYF. For the CDR3, the DNA is TGTGCCAGCAGTGCCTCGCAGGGGGCGGATACGCAGTATTTT.

The chain employs TRBV28 and TRBJ1-2; 11 positions agree with TRBD1. The CDR3 extends over 15 amino acids. V lost 2 bases and J lost 7; bases outside the gene matches: 6. Germline V lookup: CDR1 MDHEN, CDR2 SYDVKM. For the CDR3, the DNA is TGTGCCAGCAGTTTACTTGGACAGGGGGCCTCTGGCTACACCTTC. Translated: CASSLLGQGASGYTF.

A remark on this clone: Other nucleotide sequences in the sample specify the same CDR3. This chain links TRBV6-5 with TRBJ1-5; TRBD1 might be the D (5 bases). There are 15 residues in the CDR3. The ends were cut back, 0 bases at V and 2 bases at J, with 8 bases in the middle. CDR1 and CDR2 (germline): MNHEY, SVGAGI. As DNA, the CDR3 is TGTGCCAGCAGTTACTCGGGGGTTGGCAATCAGCCCCAGCATTTT. Translated, it gives CASSYSGVGNQPQHF.

The genes are TRBV19 and TRBJ1-4; 10 nucleotides align to TRBD1. Looked up from germline, CDR1 is LNHDA and CDR2 is SQIVND (reference sequence). There are 14 residues in the CDR3. The V gene end was trimmed by 5 bases and the J gene end by 5 bases; junction bases not matched to a gene: 2. This CDR3 is CASSATGGNEKLFF. The CDR3 DNA follows: TGTGCCAGTAGTGCGACAGGGGGCAATGAAAAACTGTTTTTT.

This clone was recorded only once. The rearrangement links TRBV5-4 to TRBJ2-4; the D gene is possibly TRBD1 (7 bases). CDR3 length equals 17 residues. Trimming took 6 bases from V and 0 from J, leaving 19 bases between them. Germline V gene lookup returns CDR1 SGHNT and CDR2 YYREEE (reference sequence). The CDR3 reads CASTPGGKGAAKNIQYF. CDR3 in DNA: TGTGCCAGCACCCCTGGGGGGAAGGGGGCAGCCAAAAACATTCAGTACTTC.

The V call is TRBV5-1, the J call TRBJ2-5, with TRBD1 matching 9 bases. The J segment lost 5 bases and the V segment lost 4 bases, leaving 12 bases of the junction unmatched. CDR3 length: 16 residues. CDR1 and CDR2 (germline): SGHRS, YFSETQ. In DNA, the CDR3 is TGCGCCAGCAGCGGAACCGGGACAGGGCGAGGTGAGACCCAGTACTTC. Protein sequence: CASSGTGTGRGETQYF.

This clone has just one count. The V gene is TRBV5-8, the J gene TRBJ2-1, with 7 positions matching TRBD2. CDR3 length: 15 residues. Per the germline V gene, CDR1 is SGHTS and CDR2 is YDEGEE. V lost 1 base, J lost 7 bases, and 8 bases stayed unmatched. CDR3 bases: TGTGCCAGCAGCTTGAGAGGCGGGAGAGGAAATGAGCAGTTCTTC. Translated, it gives CASSLRGGRGNEQFF.

The chain is built from TRBV30 and TRBJ2-7, with D perhaps given as TRBD1 or TRBD2 (5 bases each). The CDR3 totals 14 residues. V lost 0 bases to trimming and J lost 2 bases, with 11 bases between them. Germline CDR1 GTSNPN, CDR2 SVGIG (reference sequence). CDR3 DNA: TGTGCCTGGAGTGTAGGGGTGGGGGCCTACGAGCAGTACTTC. Protein product: CAWSVGVGAYEQYF.

This clone was seen once. The V call is TRBV19, the J call TRBJ1-2, with TRBD1 identical over 8 bases. The V segment lost 4 bases and the J segment 6 bases; nucleotides outside the gene matches: 10. The V gene's germline CDR1 is LNHDA and CDR2 SQIVND (reference sequence). The CDR3 sequence is 15 residues long. CDR3 sequence (DNA): TGTGCCAGTAGTAATGTAGGACAGGGTGGACATGGCTACACCTTC. It translates to CASSNVGQGGHGYTF.

CDR3 sequence reads: CASTLTAANYGYTF. CDR3 in DNA: TGTGCCAGCACCTTGACGGCTGCTAACTATGGCTACACCTTC. The chain recombines TRBV6-6 with TRBJ1-2; D gene unclear. The CDR3 is made up of 14 amino acids. Germline V gene lookup returns CDR1 MNHNY and CDR2 SVGAGI (reference sequence). Trimming took 7 bases from V and 0 from J, leaving 12 bases between them.

This clone was seen once. The chain carries TRBV19 and TRBJ2-3; D remains ambiguous. Trimming removed 3 bases at V and 3 bases at J, with 10 bases between. Germline V gives CDR1 LNHDA, CDR2 SQIVND (reference sequence). The CDR3 is made up of 14 amino acids. The CDR3 DNA reads as TGTGCCAGTAGTATGGCCAGGTTAACAGATACGCAGTATTTT. Translating it yields CASSMARLTDTQYF.

The gene calls are TRBV7-9 and TRBJ2-2, with D maybe TRBD2 (5 bases). The CDR3 is 14 residues long. Germline values: CDR1 SEHNR, CDR2 FQNEAQ (reference sequence). Trimming removed 8 bases at V and 7 bases at J, with 17 bases between. CDR3 in DNA: TGTGCCAGCTCGCTAGCCCTCCGGGACGGGGAGCTGTTTTTT. The encoded protein is CASSLALRDGELFF.

As concerns this clone: Other nucleotide sequences in the sample specify the same CDR3. The rearrangement uses TRBV18 and TRBJ1-2; 7 nucleotides line up with TRBD1. The ends lost 3 bases at V and 5 bases at J; junction bases unmatched: 6. CDR1 is KGHSH and CDR2 is LQKENI in the germline V gene. This CDR3 contains 14 residues. The CDR3 here is CASSPTTGEYGYTF. In DNA, the CDR3 is TGTGCCAGCTCACCTACAACAGGGGAGTATGGCTACACCTTC.

The chain recombines TRBV10-3 with TRBJ2-7; a weak D match, TRBD1 (7 bases). This CDR3 has 16 amino acids. Trimming took 1 base from V and 1 from J, leaving 14 bases between them. Looked up from germline, CDR1 is ENHRY and CDR2 is SYGVKD. The CDR3 loop is CAISEWRGQESYEQYF. The CDR3 DNA is TGTGCCATCAGTGAGTGGAGGGGGCAGGAATCCTACGAGCAGTACTTC.

The chain uses TRBV7-8 and TRBJ2-2; 9 bases are a match to TRBD2. Losses at the gene ends were 2 bases for V and 7 bases for J; bases not matched to a gene: 2. The length of the CDR3 is 14 residues. CDR1 SGHVS and CDR2 FQNEAQ come from the germline V gene. CDR3 nucleotides: TGTGCCAGCAGCTTACTAGCGGGAATCGGGGAGCTGTTTTTT. As protein: CASSLLAGIGELFF.

The genes are TRBV18 and TRBJ1-1; the D is unclear. The ends were cut back, 4 bases at V and 1 base at J, with 13 bases in the middle. Germline lookup yields CDR1 KGHSH and CDR2 LQKENI. The CDR3 sequence is 15 residues long. CDR3 in amino acids: CASSRTVPGNTEAFF. CDR3 DNA sequence: TGTGCCAGCTCACGGACGGTCCCAGGGAACACTGAAGCTTTCTTT.

The chain has TRBV6-5 and TRBJ1-1; maybe TRBD1 (6 bases). V dropped 6 bases and J dropped 3 bases, with 11 bases sitting between them. This CDR3 is 13 amino acids long. Germline-derived CDR1 and CDR2 are MNHEY and SVGAGI. The CDR3 loop is CASRTTGHTEAFF. The CDR3 bases are TGTGCCAGCAGGACCACAGGGCACACTGAAGCTTTCTTT.

V usage is TRBV2 and J usage is TRBJ1-4, with unresolved D. Germline CDR1 and CDR2: SNHLY and FYNNEI. Trimming removed 3 bases at V and 6 bases at J, with 17 bases between. The CDR3 has 16 amino acids. CDR3 protein: CASSDGVRGVYEKLFF. CDR3 DNA: TGTGCCAGCAGTGACGGGGTACGGGGTGTCTATGAAAAACTGTTTTTT.

J is TRBJ2-3 and V is TRBV9; D possibly corresponds to TRBD1 (5 bases). The CDR3 totals 13 residues. The germline V gene has CDR1 SGDLS and CDR2 YYNGEE. Trimming stripped 4 bases from V and 4 bases from J, with 10 bases between. The CDR3 reads CASSTRQSDTQYF. In DNA, the CDR3 is TGTGCCAGCAGCACCCGACAGTCAGATACGCAGTATTTT.

The J gene is TRBJ2-7, the V gene TRBV5-1; a possible D gene is TRBD1 (5 bases). CDR1 and CDR2 from the germline V gene are SGHRS and YFSETQ. V lost 4 bases, J lost 5 bases, and 13 bases lay in between. CDR3 size: 13 residues. The CDR3 region has the DNA TGCGCCAGCAGCACCGGACACTCTCACGAGCAGTACTTC. This gives the protein CASSTGHSHEQYF.

J is TRBJ1-2 and V is TRBV5-4; tentative D call: TRBD1 (5 bases). From germline, CDR1 is SGHNT and CDR2 YYREEE (reference sequence). This CDR3 contains 16 residues. V dropped 0 bases and J dropped 5 bases, with 17 bases sitting between them. CDR3 amino acids: CASSLVGARTAYGYTF. CDR3 nucleotides: TGTGCCAGCAGCTTGGTTGGGGCACGGACTGCATATGGCTACACCTTC.